The 22 T cell receptor beta chains presented below share a single source sample, sequenced in a study of CD8+CD57+ T cells in acquired aplastic anemia. Genomic DNA, the template, was used for profiling of the TCR beta VDJ and CDR3. Via MiXCR, TCRdb re-called the reads, giving one row per CDR3 protein. Of 200,000 to 250,000 distinct CDR3 sequences in the sample, 65% were seen once. Sequencing involved patients with CD8+CD57+ cell expansion previously shown by flow cytometry. Sequenced input: sorted CD4+, CD8+, or CD8+CD57+ T cells (not recorded which) from PBMCs. These receptors all come from a human donor with aplastic anemia.

V and J are TRBV7-6 and TRBJ2-7; D gene uncertain. The CDR3 extends over 13 amino acids. Germline assignment: CDR1 SGHVS and CDR2 FNYEAQ. V lost 1 base to trimming and J lost 7 bases, with 11 bases between them. The CDR3 nucleotides read TGTGCCAGCAGCTTAGTTAACCTGGGGGAGCAGTACTTC. Translation: CASSLVNLGEQYF.

The chain joins TRBV19 to TRBJ2-1, with D unclear. This CDR3 has 12 residues. Germline loops: CDR1 LNHDA, CDR2 SQIVND (reference sequence). Between the trimmed V and J ends, which lost 5 bases and 4 bases, there was a span of 6 bases. This chain's CDR3 is CASSDRYNEQFF. CDR3 bases: TGTGCCAGTAGTGACCGGTACAATGAGCAGTTCTTC.

Concerning this clonotype itself: It is likely a read error, because the conserved phenylalanine at the end of the CDR3 is missing. The V gene is TRBV7-8, the J gene TRBJ1-2, with D perhaps matching TRBD1 (5 bases). V lost 6 bases and J 2 bases, leaving 10 bases between the germline ends. This CDR3 has 13 amino acids. Germline V gene data show CDR1 as SGHVS and CDR2 as FQNEAQ. The CDR3 protein is CASSPRVNYGYTI. The CDR3 DNA is TGTGCCAGCAGTCCCAGGGTGAACTATGGCTACACCATC.

The chain carries TRBV5-5 and TRBJ2-7; TRBD1 agrees at 10 bases. V gave up 4 bases and J gave up 0 bases; unmatched junction bases: 7. The CDR3 contains 16 residues. Per germline, CDR1 SGHKS and CDR2 YYEKEE (reference sequence). Here the CDR3 reads CASSQWGTGDSYEQYV. CDR3 DNA sequence: TGTGCCAGCAGCCAATGGGGGACAGGGGACTCCTACGAGCAGTACGTC.

V is TRBV20-1 and J is TRBJ2-7; D is unresolved. The CDR3 runs 12 residues. The germline CDR1 and CDR2 sequences are DFQATT and SNEGSKA (reference sequence). Between the trimmed V and J ends, which lost 6 bases and 5 bases, there was a span of 14 bases. This CDR3 reads CSALKRENEQYF. CDR3 in DNA: TGCAGTGCCCTCAAGAGAGAAAACGAGCAGTACTTC.

This rearrangement joins TRBV5-1 to TRBJ2-3, with a possible D match to TRBD2 (6 bases). Trimming cost V 7 bases and J 0 bases, with 18 bases left between them. Germline CDR1 SGHRS, CDR2 YFSETQ. CDR3 length equals 16 residues. This chain's CDR3 is CASASWEETSTDTQYF. CDR3 coding DNA: TGCGCCAGCGCATCGTGGGAGGAGACTAGCACAGATACGCAGTATTTT.

About this clonotype: A read error is possible here, since a much larger clone lies one base away. The V call is TRBV6-6, the J call TRBJ2-7; weak D call: TRBD1 (5 bases). V was shortened by 5 bases and J by 7 bases, with 12 bases between the two germline ends. The CDR3 has 12 residues. In germline, CDR1 is MNHNY, CDR2 SVGAGI (reference sequence). For the CDR3, the DNA is TGTGCCAGCAGTGTAGGGGCCGGGGAGCAGTACTTC. Translated, it gives CASSVGAGEQYF.

The chain joins TRBV19 to TRBJ1-6; no clear D. CDR1 is LNHDA and CDR2 is SQIVND in the germline V gene (reference sequence). The CDR3 consists of 16 residues. V lost 4 bases and J lost 3, with 13 bases in between. Written as DNA, the CDR3 is TGTGCCAGTAGTAAACAAAGGACGGGCTATAATTCACCCCTCCACTTT. Translated: CASSKQRTGYNSPLHF. Drawing the rest from reference TRBV19 and TRBJ1-6, the complete variable domain is DGGITQSPKYLFRKEGQNVTLSCEQNLNHDAMYWYRQDPGQGLRLIYYSQIVNDFQKGDIAEGYSVSREKKESFPLTVTSAQKNPTAFYLCASSKQRTGYNSPLHFGNGTRLTVT.

The V call is TRBV24-1, the J call TRBJ2-7; no firm D call. The V gene's germline CDR1 is KGHDR and CDR2 SFDVKD. The V gene lost 4 bases and the J gene lost 3 bases, with 15 bases spanning the gap. The CDR3 sequence is 15 residues long. The CDR3 loop reads CATSDRDTDFYEQYF. The CDR3 coding sequence is TGTGCCACCAGTGACCGAGACACCGACTTCTACGAGCAGTACTTC.

This clonotype was detected only a few times. This chain links TRBV6-4 with TRBJ2-7; D might be TRBD2 (5 bases). Germline loops: CDR1 MRHNA, CDR2 SNTAGT. This CDR3 region has 15 residues. V was shortened by 6 bases and J by 1 base, with 16 bases between the two germline ends. CDR3 residues: CASSVKAEPSYEQYF. The CDR3 DNA sequence: TGTGCCAGCAGCGTCAAAGCGGAGCCTTCCTACGAGCAGTACTTC.

This clonotype was seen a few times. V and J are TRBV7-9 and TRBJ1-2; 7 nucleotides match TRBD1. This CDR3 is built from 13 residues. The germline V gene encodes CDR1 SEHNR and CDR2 FQNEAQ (reference sequence). Trimming took 3 bases from V and 3 from J; bases not matched to a gene: 1. The CDR3 DNA is TGTGCCAGCAGCTTTACAGGGGACTATGGCTACACCTTC. Amino acids: CASSFTGDYGYTF.

This sequence joins TRBV7-9 and TRBJ2-7; 8 nucleotides match TRBD2. The end of the DNA is better explained by TRBJ2-5, so the J call may be wrong. This CDR3 is 15 amino acids long. The germline gives CDR1 SEHNR, CDR2 FQNEAQ (reference sequence). The CDR3 DNA sequence: TGTGCCAGCAGCTTAGGAGGGGCGGGGGGAGAGACCCAGTACTTC. Protein sequence: CASSLGGAGGETQYF.

About this clonotype itself: A single base separates this from a much larger clone, so it may be a read error. V and J are TRBV13 and TRBJ1-2, with D uncertain. V dropped 5 bases and J dropped 4 bases, with 8 bases sitting between them. Germline CDR1 and CDR2: PRHDT and FYEKMQ (reference sequence). The CDR3 totals 12 residues. The CDR3 is CASSQGTYGYTF. The CDR3 DNA reads as TGTGCCAGCAGCCAAGGAACCTATGGCTACACCTTC.

This chain links TRBV7-9 with TRBJ1-3; D uncertain. The CDR3 consists of 12 residues. V was pared by 3 bases and J by 2 bases, with 2 bases between. Germline V gene lookup returns CDR1 SEHNR and CDR2 FQNEAQ (reference sequence). The CDR3 DNA reads as TGTGCCAGCAGCTTTCCTGGAAACACCATATATTTT. Translating it yields CASSFPGNTIYF.

The genes are TRBV9 and TRBJ2-1, with D unresolved. This CDR3 is built from 12 residues. Germline V gene lookup returns CDR1 SGDLS and CDR2 YYNGEE. The ends were cut back, 5 bases at V and 6 bases at J, with 9 bases in the middle. CDR3 protein: CASSDPRNEQFF. The CDR3 DNA reads TGTGCCAGCAGTGACCCCCGCAATGAGCAGTTCTTC.

The V and J genes are TRBV15 and TRBJ2-5; D gene ambiguous. Germline V gives CDR1 LNHNV, CDR2 YYDKDF (reference sequence). The V and J ends lost 2 bases and 4 bases respectively, with 14 bases between them. The CDR3 extends over 15 amino acids. The CDR3 coding sequence is TGTGCCACCAGCAGATCATACCTTGGCGGAGAGACCCAGTACTTC. Protein: CATSRSYLGGETQYF.

The rearrangement uses TRBV15 and TRBJ2-7; 12 bases are shared with TRBD1. The V and J ends lost 2 bases and 7 bases, in that order; junction bases with no gene match: 12. The CDR3 runs 17 residues. Germline assignment: CDR1 LNHNV and CDR2 YYDKDF (reference sequence). The CDR3 coding sequence is TGTGCCACCAGCAGACCATTTCCGGGACAGGGGGCTTGGGAGCAGTACTTC. Residues: CATSRPFPGQGAWEQYF.

The rearrangement joins TRBV19 to TRBJ2-1; D gene unclear. The germline gives CDR1 LNHDA, CDR2 SQIVND (reference sequence). This CDR3 region has 12 residues. V was cut by 5 bases and J by 10 bases, with 12 bases left in between. The CDR3 DNA follows: TGTGCCAGTAGTGTCCAGGCGTCGGAGCAGTTCTTC. This codes for CASSVQASEQFF.

The chain is built from TRBV11-2 and TRBJ2-7; 8 bases match TRBD2. The CDR3 has 16 residues. In germline, CDR1 is SGHAT, CDR2 FQNNGV. Losses at the gene ends were 0 bases for V and 5 bases for J; bases not matched to a gene: 9. CDR3 sequence reads: CASSLEVRLAWNEQYF. The CDR3 coding sequence is TGTGCCAGCAGCTTAGAAGTGCGACTAGCGTGGAACGAGCAGTACTTC.

This clonotype was detected only once. This sequence joins TRBV24-1 and TRBJ1-2; D unclear. The CDR3 covers 12 residues. Trimming stripped 4 bases from V and 2 bases from J, with 4 bases between. Germline CDR1 KGHDR, CDR2 SFDVKD. The CDR3: CATSEANYGYTF. CDR3 sequence (DNA): TGTGCCACCAGTGAGGCCAACTATGGCTACACCTTC.

About this clonotype itself: An end of the junction does not agree with germline; a read error may underlie this. The chain has TRBV12-3 or TRBV12-4 and TRBJ2-5, with 10 bases that match TRBD2. This CDR3 has 14 amino acids. The CDR3 region is CASSVAGGGMAQYF. The CDR3 region has the DNA TGTGCCAGCAGTGTAGCGGGGGGTGGGATGGCCCAGTACTTC.

The rearrangement links TRBV2 to TRBJ1-5; D not resolved. This CDR3 has 14 amino acids. Germline V lookup: CDR1 SNHLY, CDR2 FYNNEI. V lost 7 bases, J lost 3 bases, and 13 bases lay in between. CDR3 bases: TGTGCCAGCAAGGTAACTGGGTCCAATCAGCCCCAGCATTTT. Residues: CASKVTGSNQPQHF.